This record concerns one T cell receptor (beta chain) sequence. This sample is drawn from a study of technical replicates of blood from a few donors. Generated by immunoSEQ multiplex PCR, the TCRdb table keeps only in-frame clones and is missing some. Of around 63,000 clones listed, 92% are singletons. The junction had 1 base not matched to a gene; V was cut back by 4 bases and J by 2 bases. The length of the CDR3 is 14 residues. Germline lookup yields CDR1 SGHTA and CDR2 FQGNSA. The V and J genes are TRBV7-2 and TRBJ2-7, with 11 bases aligning to TRBD1. Sequencing was performed on PBMCs. The receptor comes from a human donor in good health. Some clones in this sample may be carry-over from other donors' samples. This CDR3 reads CASSSDRGPYEQYF. CDR3 bases: TGTGCCAGCAGCTCGGACAGGGGGCCCTACGAGCAGTACTTC.